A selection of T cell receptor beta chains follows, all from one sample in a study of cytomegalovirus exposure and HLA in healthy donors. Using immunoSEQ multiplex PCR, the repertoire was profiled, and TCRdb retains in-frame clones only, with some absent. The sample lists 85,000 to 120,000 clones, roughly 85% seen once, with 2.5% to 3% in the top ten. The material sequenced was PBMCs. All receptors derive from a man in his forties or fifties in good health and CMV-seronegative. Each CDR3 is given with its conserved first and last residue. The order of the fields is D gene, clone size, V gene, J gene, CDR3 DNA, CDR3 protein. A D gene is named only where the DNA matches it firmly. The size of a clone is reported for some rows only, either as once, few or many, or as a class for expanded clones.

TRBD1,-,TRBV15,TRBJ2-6,TGTGCCACCAGCGGCCGGGACAGCCTCTCTGGGGCCAACGTCCTGACTTTC,CATSGRDSLSGANVLTF
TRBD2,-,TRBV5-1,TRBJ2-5,TGCGCCAGCAGCCGGGGGGGCTCGGAGACCCAGTACTTC,CASSRGGSETQYF
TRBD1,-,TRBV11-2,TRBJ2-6,TGTGCCAGCCGCCGGGACAGGGCGTTCTCTGGGGCCAACGTCCTGACTTTC,CASRRDRAFSGANVLTF
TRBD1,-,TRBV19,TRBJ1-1,TGTGCCAGTAGAACCCACCACAGGGGCGGGAACACTGAAGCTTTCTTT,CASRTHHRGGNTEAFF
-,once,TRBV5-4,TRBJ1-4,TGTGCCAGCAGCTTTTCGACAGGAAGCGCAACTAATGAAAAACTGTTTTTT,CASSFSTGSATNEKLFF
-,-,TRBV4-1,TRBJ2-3,TGCGCCAGCAGCCGCGTAGAAATCTCTAGCACAGATACGCAGTATTTT,CASSRVEISSTDTQYF
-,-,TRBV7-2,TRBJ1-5,TGTGCCAGCAGCTTAAGAGGCAGGGGTGATCAGCCCCAGCATTTT,CASSLRGRGDQPQHF
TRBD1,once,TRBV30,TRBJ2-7,TGTGCCTGGAGTACAGGGGGCTTCCGTTACTTC,CAWSTGGFRYF
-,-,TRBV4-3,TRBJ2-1,TGCGCCAGCAGCCTCGGGCCGGGACTGACCGTCGAGGAGCAGTTCTTC,CASSLGPGLTVEEQFF
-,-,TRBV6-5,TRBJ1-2,TGTGCCAGCAGTACCAACGACAGGCTCTATGGCTACACCTTC,CASSTNDRLYGYTF
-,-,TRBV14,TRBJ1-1,TGTGCCAGCAGCCTTACTTTCCGGGGTACTGAAGCTTTCTTT,CASSLTFRGTEAFF
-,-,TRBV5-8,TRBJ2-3,TGTGCCAGCAGCTTATGGGGAGGAGATACGCAGTATTTT,CASSLWGGDTQYF
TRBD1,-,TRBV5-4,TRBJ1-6,TGTGCCGGCAGCCAGGACAGGGGTGATTCACCCCTCCACTTT,CAGSQDRGDSPLHF
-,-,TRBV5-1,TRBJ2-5,TGCGCCAGCAGCTTATGGACAGAAGAGACCCAGTACTTC,CASSLWTEETQYF
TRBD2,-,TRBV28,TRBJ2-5,TGTGCCAGCAGTAGCGGGGGGGCCTCGCAAGAGACCCAGTACTTC,CASSSGGASQETQYF
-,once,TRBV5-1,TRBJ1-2,TGCGCCAGCTTACCCACAGGGTCCGAAAACTATGGCTACACCTTC,CASLPTGSENYGYTF
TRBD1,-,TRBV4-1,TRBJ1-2,TGCGCCAGCAGGTCCACAGGGGACTATGGCTACACCTTC,CASRSTGDYGYTF
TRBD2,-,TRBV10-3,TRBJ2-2,TGTGCCATCAGATTGGGACTAGCGGGGGGTACGAACACCGGGGAGCTGTTTTTT,CAIRLGLAGGTNTGELFF
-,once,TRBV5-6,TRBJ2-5,TGTGCCAGCAGCTTACAGGGCCAAGAGACCCAGTACTTC,CASSLQGQETQYF
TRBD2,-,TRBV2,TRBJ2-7,TGTGCCAGCATTAGCGGGGCCCGCGGTGAGCAGTACTTC,CASISGARGEQYF
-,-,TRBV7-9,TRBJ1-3,TGTTCCAGCAGCTTACGTTTTGGGGGCGGAAACACCATATATTTT,CSSSLRFGGGNTIYF
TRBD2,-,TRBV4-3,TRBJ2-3,TGCGCCAGCAGCCAAGGCCGGGACTACCACACAGATACGCAGTATTTT,CASSQGRDYHTDTQYF
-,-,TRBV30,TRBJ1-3,TGTGCCTGGAGTGTACGAAACTCATACTCTGGAAACACCATATATTTT,CAWSVRNSYSGNTIYF
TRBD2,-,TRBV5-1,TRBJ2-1,TGCGCCAGCCGAATCGGCGGGGGGGCCAATGAGCAGTTCTTC,CASRIGGGANEQFF
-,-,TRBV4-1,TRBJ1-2,TGCGCCAGCAGCCGCGAAGCTAACTATGGCTACACCTTC,CASSREANYGYTF